This T cell receptor (beta chain) emerged from a study of PD-L1 blockade in urothelial cancer. Germline-derived CDR1 and CDR2 are SGHTA and FQGNSA. The CDR3 runs to 13 residues. V was pared by 4 bases and J by 0 bases, with 4 bases between. Time point of the sample: peripheral blood 6 weeks after treatment start. TCRdb's copy holds only in-frame clones and misses some; the assay was immunoSEQ multiplex PCR. The sample records tens of thousands of clones, roughly 80% being singletons. This clone occurred a few times. This sequence joins TRBV7-2 and TRBJ1-5; D is ambiguous. The receptor comes from a man aged 70 or older with urothelial cancer. The sample here was PBMCs, taken around atezolizumab (anti-PD-L1) treatment. CDR3 sequence (DNA): TGTGCCAGCAGCTCTAATAGCAATCAGCCCCAGCATTTT. Translated, it gives CASSSNSNQPQHF. Full variable domain (remainder filled in from reference TRBV7-2 and TRBJ1-5): GAGVSQSPSNKVTEKGKDVELRCDPISGHTALYWYRQSLGQGLEFLIYFQGNSAPDKSGLPSDRFSAERTGGSVSTLTIQRTQQEDSAVYLCASSSNSNQPQHFGDGTRLSIL.